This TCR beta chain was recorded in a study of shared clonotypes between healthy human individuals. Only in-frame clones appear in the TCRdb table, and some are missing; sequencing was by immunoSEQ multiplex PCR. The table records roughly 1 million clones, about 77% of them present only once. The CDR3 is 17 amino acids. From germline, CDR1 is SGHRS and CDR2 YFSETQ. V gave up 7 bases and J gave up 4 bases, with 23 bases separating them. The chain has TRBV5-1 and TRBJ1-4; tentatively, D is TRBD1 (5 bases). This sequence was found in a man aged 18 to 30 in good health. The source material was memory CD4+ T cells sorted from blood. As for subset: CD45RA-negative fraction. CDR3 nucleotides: TGCGCCAGCCGACTAGGGACCTCCCTTAATGGTAATGAAAAACTGTTTTTT. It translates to CASRLGTSLNGNEKLFF.